Listed below are T cell receptor beta chains from one sample, sequenced in a study of cytomegalovirus exposure and HLA in healthy donors. Data came from immunoSEQ multiplex PCR; TCRdb stores just in-frame clones and leaves some out. Of about 170,000 clones listed, 82% are singletons. The sample consisted of PBMCs. The receptors shown here come from a girl aged 2 to 9 in good health and CMV-seropositive. Both conserved end residues are part of each CDR3. The D gene is left open where the match is weak. The size of a clone is reported for some rows only, either as once, few or many, or as a class for expanded clones.

CDR3 DNA | CDR3 protein | J gene | V gene | clone size | D gene
TGTGCCAGCCGAAGCGTCGCAGATACGCAGTATTTT | CASRSVADTQYF | TRBJ2-3 | TRBV25-1 | . | .
TGTGCCAGCAGCTCTCCGGGACAGGGGCATGGAGAAAGGGACTTC | CASSSPGQGHGERDF | TRBJ2-4 | TRBV5-4 | . | TRBD1
TGCGCCAGCAGCTTGTTCCACCGGCTATCGACTAGCGGGGAGGGTACGCAGTATTTT | CASSLFHRLSTSGEGTQYF | TRBJ2-3 | TRBV5-1 | . | TRBD2
TGTGCCAGCAGTGGGGACAGGGGAAATCAGCCCCAGCATTTT | CASSGDRGNQPQHF | TRBJ1-5 | TRBV2 | . | TRBD1
TGTGCCAGCAGTGTGGGGCCCAGCTCCTACGAGCAGTACTTC | CASSVGPSSYEQYF | TRBJ2-7 | TRBV6-1 | once | .
TGTGCCAGCAGCTTGGGACCAGCGGTAAATGAGCAGTTCTTC | CASSLGPAVNEQFF | TRBJ2-1 | TRBV5-6 | . | .
TGTGCCAGCAGGTCTTTCGGGGGGGGCTACACCTTC | CASRSFGGGYTF | TRBJ1-2 | TRBV28 | . | .
TGTGCCAGCAGTCGCGACAGGGCTACACCCTACGAGCAGTACTTC | CASSRDRATPYEQYF | TRBJ2-7 | TRBV7-9 | . | TRBD1
TGTGCCAGCAGTCACACAGATACGCAGTATTTT | CASSHTDTQYF | TRBJ2-3 | TRBV28 | . | .
TGTGCCAGCAGTGGCCAGGGACTAGCGGAAGAGACCCAGTACTTC | CASSGQGLAEETQYF | TRBJ2-5 | TRBV28 | . | TRBD2
TGTGCCAGCAGTTTAAGGCTGGGGGCGAGGGAGCAGTACTTC | CASSLRLGAREQYF | TRBJ2-7 | TRBV27 | . | .
TGTGCCAGCACGAGGACAGGGTCGGGTGAGCAGTACTTC | CASTRTGSGEQYF | TRBJ2-7 | TRBV6-5 | . | TRBD1
TGTGCCAGCAGCAACACCGGGACAGTCTATGGCTACACCTTC | CASSNTGTVYGYTF | TRBJ1-2 | TRBV2 | . | TRBD1
TGTGCCAGCAGGTATGGGAGATTCCATAATTCACCCCTCCACTTT | CASRYGRFHNSPLHF | TRBJ1-6 | TRBV6-1 | . | .
TGTGCCAGCAGGGTAATCGGTGAGACCCAGTACTTC | CASRVIGETQYF | TRBJ2-5 | TRBV6-5 | . | .
TGTGCCAGCAGCTTAAGGGGGTCGGGGACAGATACGCAGTATTTT | CASSLRGSGTDTQYF | TRBJ2-3 | TRBV11-3 | few | .
TGTGCCAGCAGCCAAACCCGGGACAGCTTTTACGAGCAGTACTTC | CASSQTRDSFYEQYF | TRBJ2-7 | TRBV2 | . | TRBD1
TGTGCCAGCAGCTCCTCAGGGAAAGAGACCCAGTACTTC | CASSSSGKETQYF | TRBJ2-5 | TRBV7-3 | . | .
TGCGCCAGCAGCCAATCTCCGGGAGGGCCGAAGACCCAGTACTTC | CASSQSPGGPKTQYF | TRBJ2-5 | TRBV4-1 | . | TRBD2
TGTGCCAGCAGCTTGGGCGGACACCCAGGCACAGATACGCAGTATTTT | CASSLGGHPGTDTQYF | TRBJ2-3 | TRBV5-8 | . | .
TGTGCCAGCTCACCGAGCATGACAGGGCCACCGAACACCGGGGAGCTGTTTTTT | CASSPSMTGPPNTGELFF | TRBJ2-2 | TRBV18 | . | TRBD1
TGTGCCAGCAGCTTAGTCGGGAACGAGCAGTACTTC | CASSLVGNEQYF | TRBJ2-7 | TRBV7-6 | . | .
TGTGCCAGCAGCTTAGTCTCTAGCGGGACATGGGCGGAGGAGCAGTTCTTC | CASSLVSSGTWAEEQFF | TRBJ2-1 | TRBV7-9 | . | TRBD2
TGTGCCAGCAGTAAGGCACGGGCGGGAGAAGAGACCCAGTACTTC | CASSKARAGEETQYF | TRBJ2-5 | TRBV28 | once | TRBD2
TGTGCCAGCAGGGGGACTAGCGGCCCCTACGAGCAGTACTTC | CASRGTSGPYEQYF | TRBJ2-7 | TRBV27 | . | TRBD2
TGTGCCAGCAGCTTTAGCGTAGGTTTTGGCTACACCTTC | CASSFSVGFGYTF | TRBJ1-2 | TRBV7-9 | . | .
TGTGCCAGCAGTCGGACTAGCGGGAGTATCCACGAGCAGTACTTC | CASSRTSGSIHEQYF | TRBJ2-7 | TRBV5-6 | . | TRBD2
TGTGCCAGCAGCCCCACCGGTTCAGGGGGAGAAAAACTGTTTTTT | CASSPTGSGGEKLFF | TRBJ1-4 | TRBV9 | . | TRBD1
TGTGCCATCAGACCGGGACAGGGAGGTCAAGAGACCCAGTACTTC | CAIRPGQGGQETQYF | TRBJ2-5 | TRBV10-3 | . | TRBD1
TGTGCCAGCAGCTCGCGCAAAGGGAGATCCACAGATACGCAGTATTTT | CASSSRKGRSTDTQYF | TRBJ2-3 | TRBV4-2 | . | .
TGTGCCAGTAGTATAGGGCCACAGGGGTCTGGAAACACCATATATTTT | CASSIGPQGSGNTIYF | TRBJ1-3 | TRBV19 | . | TRBD1
TGCGCCAGCAGCCAAGGACCGTGGACAGGGGGCGGAGTGGACACTGAAGCTTTCTTT | CASSQGPWTGGGVDTEAFF | TRBJ1-1 | TRBV4-1 | . | TRBD1
TGCGCCAGCAGCTTGGTAGGGGGCGGAGAGGGCTACACCTTC | CASSLVGGGEGYTF | TRBJ1-2 | TRBV5-1 | . | TRBD1
TGTGCCAGCAGCTTATACGCAGGTTACGAGCAGTACTTC | CASSLYAGYEQYF | TRBJ2-7 | TRBV7-3 | . | .
TGCGCCAGCAGCGTTCACAGGAGTCCAGGGGAGACCCAGTACTTC | CASSVHRSPGETQYF | TRBJ2-5 | TRBV5-1 | . | .
TGCGCCAGCAGCCCCCGGACAGCCCTGAACACTGAAGCTTTCTTT | CASSPRTALNTEAFF | TRBJ1-1 | TRBV4-1 | once | .
TGTGCCAGCAGCTTTACAGGGAAAAGGTCTGGAAACACCATATATTTT | CASSFTGKRSGNTIYF | TRBJ1-3 | TRBV11-2 | . | .
TGTGCCAGCAGTGCTGAGTTAGCAGATACGCAGTATTTT | CASSAELADTQYF | TRBJ2-3 | TRBV6-1 | few | .
TGTTCCAGCAGCTTAAATGCCCTACTACTAGCGGGAGGAGACAATGAGCAGTTCTTC | CSSSLNALLLAGGDNEQFF | TRBJ2-1 | TRBV7-9 | once | TRBD2
TGTGCCAGCAGGGCTAGCCCAGATACGCAGTATTTT | CASRASPDTQYF | TRBJ2-3 | TRBV28 | . | .
TGTGCCAGCAGCCTCCCAGCGGGGCAGATCACAGATACGCAGTATTTT | CASSLPAGQITDTQYF | TRBJ2-3 | TRBV28 | . | TRBD2
TGTGCCACCAGCAGAGAGAGACTAGCGGGAGACGAGCAGTACTTC | CATSRERLAGDEQYF | TRBJ2-7 | TRBV15 | . | TRBD2
TGTGCCAGCAGTATAATACCCTCAGGTTCCTACGAGCAGTACTTC | CASSIIPSGSYEQYF | TRBJ2-7 | TRBV6-6 | . | .
TGTGCCAGCAGCCAGGGACTAGCGGGAGAAACGTCCTACAATGAGCAGTTCTTC | CASSQGLAGETSYNEQFF | TRBJ2-1 | TRBV4-2 | . | TRBD2
TGTGCCAGCAGTGTTGGGACAGGGGGCGCAGATACGCAGTATTTT | CASSVGTGGADTQYF | TRBJ2-3 | TRBV6-4 | few | TRBD1
TGTGCCAGCAGCGCTACAGGGGGCACTGAAGCTTTCTTT | CASSATGGTEAFF | TRBJ1-1 | TRBV6-1 | . | TRBD1
TGTGCCAGCAGTGGGAGAATGGGACAAAGCAATCAGCCCCAGCATTTT | CASSGRMGQSNQPQHF | TRBJ1-5 | TRBV2 | few | .
TGTGCCAGCAGTTACTCATCAGCGGGGTTCGCCGAGCAGTACTTC | CASSYSSAGFAEQYF | TRBJ2-7 | TRBV6-5 | . | TRBD2
TGTGCCTGGAGTGACACAGATTTTCGCTTC | CAWSDTDFRF | TRBJ2-7 | TRBV30 | once | .
TGTGCCACCCTTGTGAGTGACAGGGACACAGATACGCAGTATTTT | CATLVSDRDTDTQYF | TRBJ2-3 | TRBV2 | . | TRBD1
TGTGCCTGGAGCACCGGGACAAGGGCCTATGGCTACACCTTC | CAWSTGTRAYGYTF | TRBJ1-2 | TRBV30 | . | .
TGTGCCAGCACCGAAGACAGGGGGTACACCATATATTTT | CASTEDRGYTIYF | TRBJ1-3 | TRBV28 | . | TRBD1
TGTGCCAGCAGCGTAGGGGGAGACACTGAAGCTTTCTTT | CASSVGGDTEAFF | TRBJ1-1 | TRBV9 | . | .